This T cell receptor (beta chain) was captured by sequencing in a study of T cell responses to AZD1222 COVID-19 vaccine. In its sample, this clone was seen a few times. Here immunoSEQ multiplex PCR was the method, and the copy in TCRdb shows in-frame clones only, minus some. The sample carries approximately 170,000 clones, approximately 95% recorded once. V was shortened by 2 bases and J by 1 base, with 11 bases between the two germline ends. Germline values: CDR1 MNHEY, CDR2 SVGAGI. The CDR3 sequence is 15 residues long. The chain carries TRBV6-5 and TRBJ1-1, with a weak D call TRBD1 (6 bases). This sequence was found in an adult in good health. The input for sequencing was peripheral blood, taken on day 0 of AZD1222 vaccination. The CDR3 coding sequence is TGTGCCAGCAGTTACCGGGGACACCAGAACACTGAAGCTTTCTTT. Its protein product is CASSYRGHQNTEAFF.